This T cell receptor beta chain was captured in a study of blood T cell repertoires in COVID-19. Study-wide context: Samples came from the United States, Italy and Spain, spanning acute and convalescent COVID-19. PBMCs, B-cell-depleted T cells, or T cells were the source of the cDNA or gDNA that made up the material.

Method: immunoSEQ multiplex PCR; TCRdb's copy keeps in-frame clones and lacks some. The table records 120,000 or so clones, 70% to 90% of them present only once. This CDR3 comprises 17 residues. J lost 4 bases, V lost 0 bases, and 9 bases had no gene match. In germline, CDR1 is MGHRA, CDR2 YSYEKL. The genes are TRBV4-1 and TRBJ2-3, with 8 bases that match TRBD2. Sequenced input: peripheral blood. The sequence derives from a middle-aged man with acute or convalescent COVID-19. The CDR3 spells CASSQEGGGGPPDTQYF. DNA of the CDR3: TGCGCCAGCAGCCAAGAGGGAGGCGGGGGGCCTCCAGATACGCAGTATTTT.